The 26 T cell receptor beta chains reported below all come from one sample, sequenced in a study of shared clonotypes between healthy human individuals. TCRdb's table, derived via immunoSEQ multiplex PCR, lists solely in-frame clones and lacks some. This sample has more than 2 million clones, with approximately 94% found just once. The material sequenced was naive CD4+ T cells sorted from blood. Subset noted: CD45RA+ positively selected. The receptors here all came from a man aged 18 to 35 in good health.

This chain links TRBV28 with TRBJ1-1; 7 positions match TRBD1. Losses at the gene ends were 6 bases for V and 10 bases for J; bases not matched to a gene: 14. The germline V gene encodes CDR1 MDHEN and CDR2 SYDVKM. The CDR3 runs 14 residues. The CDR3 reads CASRDSLTGALAFF. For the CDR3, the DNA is TGTGCCAGCAGAGACTCATTAACAGGGGCTCTAGCTTTCTTT.

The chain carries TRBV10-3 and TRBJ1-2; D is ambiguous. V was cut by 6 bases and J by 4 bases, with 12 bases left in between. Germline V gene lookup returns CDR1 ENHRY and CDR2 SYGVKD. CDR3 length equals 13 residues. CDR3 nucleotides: TGTGCCATCAGATCCGGGTCTTTCTATGGCTACACCTTC. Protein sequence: CAIRSGSFYGYTF.

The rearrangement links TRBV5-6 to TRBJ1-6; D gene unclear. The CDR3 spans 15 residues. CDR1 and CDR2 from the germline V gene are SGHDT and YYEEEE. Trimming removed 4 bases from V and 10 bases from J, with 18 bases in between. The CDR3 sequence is CASSPAGLGRSPLHF. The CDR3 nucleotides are TGTGCCAGCAGCCCCGCGGGGTTAGGACGCTCACCCCTCCACTTT.

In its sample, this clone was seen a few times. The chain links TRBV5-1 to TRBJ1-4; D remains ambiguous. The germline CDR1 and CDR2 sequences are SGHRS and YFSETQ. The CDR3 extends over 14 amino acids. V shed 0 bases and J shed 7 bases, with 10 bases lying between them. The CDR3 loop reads CASSLDGLGEKLFF. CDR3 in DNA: TGCGCCAGCAGCTTGGACGGCCTCGGTGAAAAACTGTTTTTT.

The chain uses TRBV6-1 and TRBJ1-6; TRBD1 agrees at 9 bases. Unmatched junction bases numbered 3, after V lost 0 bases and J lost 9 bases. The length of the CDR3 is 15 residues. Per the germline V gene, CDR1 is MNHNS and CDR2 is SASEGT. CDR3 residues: CASSEAGTGLSPLHF. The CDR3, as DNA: TGTGCCAGCAGTGAAGCAGGGACAGGGCTTTCACCCCTCCACTTT.

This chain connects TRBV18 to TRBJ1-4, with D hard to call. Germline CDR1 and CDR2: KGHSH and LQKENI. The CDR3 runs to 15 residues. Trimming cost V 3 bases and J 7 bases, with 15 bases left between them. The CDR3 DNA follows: TGTGCCAGCTCACCCCGGAGGGAGGCTGGTGAAAAACTGTTTTTT. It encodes CASSPRREAGEKLFF.

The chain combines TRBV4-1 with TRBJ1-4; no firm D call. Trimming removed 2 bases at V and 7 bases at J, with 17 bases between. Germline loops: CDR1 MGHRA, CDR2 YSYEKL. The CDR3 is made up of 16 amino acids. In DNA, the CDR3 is TGCGCCAGCAGCCAAACCCCTTCCGTAACGGGTGAAAAACTGTTTTTT. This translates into CASSQTPSVTGEKLFF.

The CDR3 loop reads CASSPRSRGEDTQYF. Written as DNA, the CDR3 is TGTGCCAGCAGCCCACGTTCCCGAGGGGAAGATACGCAGTATTTT. V gene TRBV6-1 combines with J gene TRBJ2-3; D may match TRBD1 or TRBD2 (5 bases each). V was pared by 6 bases and J by 5 bases, with 18 bases between. Germline CDR1 MNHNS, CDR2 SASEGT. This CDR3 contains 15 residues.

The CDR3 is CASSAGTAPEAFF. The CDR3 nucleotides read TGTGCCAGCAGCGCCGGGACAGCCCCCGAAGCTTTCTTT. The chain links TRBV5-6 to TRBJ1-1, with 7 bases matching TRBD1. This CDR3 spans 13 amino acids. V shed 4 bases, J shed 8 bases, and the junction held 8 bases outside the gene matches. Germline V lookup: CDR1 SGHDT, CDR2 YYEEEE. Together with reference TRBV5-6 and TRBJ1-1, the CDR3 gives the full variable domain: DAGVTQSPTHLIKTRGQQVTLRCSPKSGHDTVSWYQQALGQGPQFIFQYYEEEERQRGNFPDRFSGHQFPNYSSELNVNALLLGDSALYLCASSAGTAPEAFFGQGTRLTVV.

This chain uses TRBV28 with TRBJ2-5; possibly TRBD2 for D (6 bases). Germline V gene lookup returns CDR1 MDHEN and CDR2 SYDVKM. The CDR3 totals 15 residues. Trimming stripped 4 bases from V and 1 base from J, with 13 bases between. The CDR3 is CASSSGRLGQETQYF. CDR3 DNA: TGTGCCAGCAGTTCGGGACGACTAGGCCAAGAGACCCAGTACTTC.

Here the CDR3 reads CAISEPVNWGTEAFF. The CDR3 nucleotides read TGTGCCATCAGTGAGCCGGTCAACTGGGGGACTGAAGCTTTCTTT. This chain uses TRBV10-3 with TRBJ1-1; a weak D match, TRBD1 (5 bases). Germline V gene lookup returns CDR1 ENHRY and CDR2 SYGVKD. CDR3 length equals 15 residues. The V end lost 2 bases, the J end lost 5 bases, and 15 bases lay between the germline ends.

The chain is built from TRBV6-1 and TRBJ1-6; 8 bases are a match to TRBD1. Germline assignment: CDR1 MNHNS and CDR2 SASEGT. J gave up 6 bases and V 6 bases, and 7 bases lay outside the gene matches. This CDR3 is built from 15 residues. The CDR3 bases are TGTGCCAGCAGCGGCCAGGGGGCTATTAATTCACCCCTCCACTTT. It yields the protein CASSGQGAINSPLHF.

DNA for the CDR3: TGTGCCAGCAGCCCCTGGCGGAAGAACACCGGGGAGCTGTTTTTT. Protein product: CASSPWRKNTGELFF. J is TRBJ2-2 and V is TRBV5-6; D gene unclear. V lost 4 bases to trimming and J lost 1 base, with 11 bases between them. The V gene's germline CDR1 is SGHDT and CDR2 YYEEEE. This CDR3 has 15 amino acids. Full variable domain (outside the CDR3, taken from reference TRBV5-6 and TRBJ2-2): DAGVTQSPTHLIKTRGQQVTLRCSPKSGHDTVSWYQQALGQGPQFIFQYYEEEERQRGNFPDRFSGHQFPNYSSELNVNALLLGDSALYLCASSPWRKNTGELFFGEGSRLTVL.

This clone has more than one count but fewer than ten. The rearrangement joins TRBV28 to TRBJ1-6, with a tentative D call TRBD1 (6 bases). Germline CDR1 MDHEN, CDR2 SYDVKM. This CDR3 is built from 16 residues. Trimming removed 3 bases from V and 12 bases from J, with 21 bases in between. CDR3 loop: CASSLRQAYTDLPLHF. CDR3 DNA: TGTGCCAGCAGTTTGAGACAGGCATATACCGATTTACCCCTCCACTTT.

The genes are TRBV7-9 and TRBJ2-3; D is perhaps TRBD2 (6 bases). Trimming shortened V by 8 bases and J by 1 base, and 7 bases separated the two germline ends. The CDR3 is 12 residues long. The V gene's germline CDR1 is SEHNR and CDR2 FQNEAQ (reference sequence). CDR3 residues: CASGGGTDTQYF. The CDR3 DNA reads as TGTGCCAGCGGCGGGGGCACAGATACGCAGTATTTT.

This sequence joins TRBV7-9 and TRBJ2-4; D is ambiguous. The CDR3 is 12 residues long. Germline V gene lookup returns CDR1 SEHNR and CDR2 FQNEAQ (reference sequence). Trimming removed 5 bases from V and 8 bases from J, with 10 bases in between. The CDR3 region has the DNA TGTGCCAGCAGCCCGGACGGAGACATTCAGTACTTC. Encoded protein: CASSPDGDIQYF.

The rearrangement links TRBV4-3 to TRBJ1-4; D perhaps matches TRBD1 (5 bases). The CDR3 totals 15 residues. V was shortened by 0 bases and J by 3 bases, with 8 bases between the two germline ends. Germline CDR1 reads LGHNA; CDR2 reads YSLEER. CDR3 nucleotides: TGCGCCAGCAGCCAAGACGTGGGGGCTAATGAAAAACTGTTTTTT. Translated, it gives CASSQDVGANEKLFF.

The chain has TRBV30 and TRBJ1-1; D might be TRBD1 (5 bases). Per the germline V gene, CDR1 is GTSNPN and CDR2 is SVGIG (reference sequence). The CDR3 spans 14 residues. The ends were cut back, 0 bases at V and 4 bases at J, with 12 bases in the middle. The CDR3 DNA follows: TGTGCCTGGAGTGTAGACAGTCTCTTCACTGAAGCTTTCTTT. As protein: CAWSVDSLFTEAFF.

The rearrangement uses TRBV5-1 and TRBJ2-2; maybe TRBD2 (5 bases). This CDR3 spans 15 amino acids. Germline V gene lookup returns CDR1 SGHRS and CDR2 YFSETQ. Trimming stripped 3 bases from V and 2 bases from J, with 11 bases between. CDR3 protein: CASSSGSLNTGELFF. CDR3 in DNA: TGCGCCAGCAGCTCGGGATCTCTCAACACCGGGGAGCTGTTTTTT. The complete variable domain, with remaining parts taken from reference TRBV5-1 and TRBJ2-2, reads KAGVTQTPRYLIKTRGQQVTLSCSPISGHRSVSWYQQTPGQGLQFLFEYFSETQRNKGNFPGRFSGRQFSNSRSEMNVSTLELGDSALYLCASSSGSLNTGELFFGEGSRLTVL.

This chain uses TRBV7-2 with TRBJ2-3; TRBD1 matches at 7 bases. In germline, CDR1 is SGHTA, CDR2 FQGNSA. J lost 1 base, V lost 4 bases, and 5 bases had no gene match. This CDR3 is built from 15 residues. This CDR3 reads CASSSRGPGTDTQYF. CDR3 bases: TGTGCCAGCAGCTCAAGGGGGCCGGGCACAGATACGCAGTATTTT.

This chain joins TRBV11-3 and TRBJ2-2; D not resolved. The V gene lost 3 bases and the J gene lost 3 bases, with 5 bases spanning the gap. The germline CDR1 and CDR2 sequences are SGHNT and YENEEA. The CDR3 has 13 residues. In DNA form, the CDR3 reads TGTGCCAGCAGCTTGGGCGACACCGGGGAGCTGTTTTTT. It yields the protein CASSLGDTGELFF. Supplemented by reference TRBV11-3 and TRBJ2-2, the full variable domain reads EAGVVQSPRYKIIEKKQPVAFWCNPISGHNTLYWYLQNLGQGPELLIRYENEEAVDDSQLPKDRFSAERLKGVDSTLKIQPAELGDSAVYLCASSLGDTGELFFGEGSRLTVL.

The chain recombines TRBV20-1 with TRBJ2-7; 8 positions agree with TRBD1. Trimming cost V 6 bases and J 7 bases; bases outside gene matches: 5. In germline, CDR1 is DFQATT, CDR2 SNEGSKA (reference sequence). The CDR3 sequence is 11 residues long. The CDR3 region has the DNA TGCAGTGCAAGACACAGGGGGGAGCAGTACTTC. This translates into CSARHRGEQYF.

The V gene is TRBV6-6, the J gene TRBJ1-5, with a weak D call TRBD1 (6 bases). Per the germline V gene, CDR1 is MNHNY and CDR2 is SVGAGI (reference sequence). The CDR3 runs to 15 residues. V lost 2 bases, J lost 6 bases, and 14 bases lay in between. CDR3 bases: TGTGCCAGCAGTTACCTGAACAGGGAGAGTCAGCCCCAGCATTTT. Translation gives CASSYLNRESQPQHF.

This CDR3 reads CASSPTRHGEQYF. The CDR3 coding sequence is TGTGCCAGCTCACCAACCAGGCATGGCGAGCAGTACTTC. The chain carries TRBV18 and TRBJ2-7; D is unresolved. Germline V gives CDR1 KGHSH, CDR2 LQKENI. CDR3 length equals 13 residues. V was clipped by 2 bases and J by 6 bases, with 11 bases between them.

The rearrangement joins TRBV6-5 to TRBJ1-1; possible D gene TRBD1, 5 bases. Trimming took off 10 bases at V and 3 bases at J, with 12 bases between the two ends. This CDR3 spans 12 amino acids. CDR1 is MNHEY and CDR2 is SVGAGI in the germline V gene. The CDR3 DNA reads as TGTGCCACCACACGGGGGGACACTGAAGCTTTCTTT. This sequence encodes CATTRGDTEAFF.

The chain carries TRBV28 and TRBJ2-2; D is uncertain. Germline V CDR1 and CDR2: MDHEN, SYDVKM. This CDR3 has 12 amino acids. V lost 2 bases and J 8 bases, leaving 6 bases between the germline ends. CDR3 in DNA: TGTGCCAGCAGTTTACTAATTGGGGAGCTGTTTTTT. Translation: CASSLLIGELFF.